One sample yielded the 28 T cell receptor beta chains listed below, sequenced in a study of blood T cell repertoires in COVID-19. The method was immunoSEQ multiplex PCR; TCRdb's version includes in-frame clones alone and lacks a portion of them. The sample shows 300,000 to 350,000 clones, about 93% of them seen only once. Sample: peripheral blood. The receptors were sampled from a woman in her 30s with COVID-19, enrolled during active disease.

The chain combines TRBV28 with TRBJ2-2, with 7 nucleotides matching TRBD2. Germline V CDR1 and CDR2: MDHEN, SYDVKM. There are 15 residues in the CDR3. Trimming at V came to 6 bases and at J to 3 bases, leaving 7 bases not matched to a gene. The CDR3 sequence: CASRPLGRYTGELFF. For the CDR3, the DNA is TGTGCCAGCAGACCTCTCGGGAGGTACACCGGGGAGCTGTTTTTT.

This clone was recorded only once. The gene calls are TRBV3-1 (or the pseudogene TRBV3-2) and TRBJ2-3; 9 bases fit TRBD1. The length of the CDR3 is 14 residues. CDR1 and CDR2 (germline): LGHDT, YNNKEL (reference sequence). With 8 bases clipped from V and 2 bases from J, the junction kept 5 bases outside the gene matches. The CDR3 bases are TGTGCCAGCGACCGGGACAGGGCCACAGATACGCAGTATTTT. It is translated as CASDRDRATDTQYF.

V gene TRBV28 combines with J gene TRBJ2-3; TRBD2 agrees at 16 bases. V lost 6 bases and J lost 0; bases outside the gene matches: 6. The length of the CDR3 is 18 residues. Germline-derived CDR1 and CDR2 are MDHEN and SYDVKM. The CDR3 sequence is CASSQGGLAGGSTDTQYF. CDR3 DNA sequence: TGTGCCAGCAGCCAGGGGGGACTAGCGGGAGGGAGCACAGATACGCAGTATTTT.

The chain couples TRBV2 to TRBJ1-5; D gene uncertain. The V end lost 2 bases, the J end lost 6 bases, and 17 bases lay between the germline ends. This CDR3 region has 16 residues. Germline CDR1 and CDR2: SNHLY and FYNNEI. This CDR3 is CASSERGQPSSQPQHF. CDR3 coding DNA: TGTGCCAGCAGTGAACGCGGGCAGCCGTCATCTCAGCCCCAGCATTTT. Drawing the rest from reference TRBV2 and TRBJ1-5, the complete variable domain is EPEVTQTPSHQVTQMGQEVILRCVPISNHLYFYWYRQILGQKVEFLVSFYNNEISEKSEIFDDQFSVERPDGSNFTLKIRSTKLEDSAMYFCASSERGQPSSQPQHFGDGTRLSIL.

V is TRBV6-5 and J is TRBJ2-2, with D perhaps TRBD2 (6 bases). The germline V gene has CDR1 MNHEY and CDR2 SVGAGI. V was clipped by 10 bases and J by 4 bases, with 19 bases between them. The CDR3 runs 15 residues. This chain's CDR3 is CATRLRGAITGELFF. CDR3 sequence (DNA): TGTGCCACCCGACTTCGCGGGGCGATCACCGGGGAGCTGTTTTTT.

CDR3 sequence: CASSTGLAGGFGEQFF. CDR3 in DNA: TGTGCCAGCAGCACTGGACTAGCGGGAGGGTTTGGTGAGCAGTTCTTC. The rearrangement links TRBV7-3 to TRBJ2-1; TRBD2 aligns across 15 bases. CDR1 is SGHTA and CDR2 is FQGTGA in the germline V gene. V gave up 5 bases and J gave up 9 bases; unmatched junction bases: 8. CDR3 length equals 16 residues. Variable domain in full (rest from reference TRBV7-3 and TRBJ2-1): GAGVSQTPSNKVTEKGKYVELRCDPISGHTALYWYRQSLGQGPEFLIYFQGTGAADDSGLPNDRFFAVRPEGSVSTLKIQRTERGDSAVYLCASSTGLAGGFGEQFFGPGTRLTVL.

This clone was observed a few times. The gene calls are TRBV19 and TRBJ1-1, with 7 bases identical to TRBD1. The V segment lost 5 bases and the J segment 5 bases; nucleotides outside the gene matches: 8. The V gene's germline CDR1 is LNHDA and CDR2 SQIVND (reference sequence). The CDR3 runs 14 residues. In nucleotides, the CDR3 is TGTGCCAGTAGTTTCTACAGGGGAGGTACTGAAGCTTTCTTT. This encodes CASSFYRGGTEAFF.

This chain links TRBV28 with TRBJ1-5; tentative D call: TRBD1 (6 bases). This CDR3 comprises 14 residues. CDR1 and CDR2 from the germline V gene are MDHEN and SYDVKM. V shed 1 base and J shed 9 bases, with 13 bases lying between them. In nucleotides, the CDR3 is TGTGCCAGCAGTTTATTGGGGGCGAGAGGGCCCCAGCATTTT. This gives the protein CASSLLGARGPQHF. Using reference TRBV28 and TRBJ1-5 for the parts outside the CDR3, the full variable domain is DVKVTQSSRYLVKRTGEKVFLECVQDMDHENMFWYRQDPGLGLRLIYFSYDVKMKEKGDIPEGYSVSREKKERFSLILESASTNQTSMYLCASSLLGARGPQHFGDGTRLSIL.

The chain couples TRBV28 to TRBJ1-5; D not resolved. CDR1 is MDHEN, CDR2 SYDVKM, per germline. The CDR3 extends over 17 amino acids. V lost 3 bases, J lost 0 bases, and 15 bases lay in between. In DNA form, the CDR3 reads TGTGCCAGCAGTTTGGAGGGCAACCTTCTTAGCAATCAGCCCCAGCATTTT. It translates to CASSLEGNLLSNQPQHF.

The chain carries TRBV2 and TRBJ2-5; possibly TRBD1 for D (5 bases). V lost 6 bases and J lost 5, with 10 bases in between. Germline-derived CDR1 and CDR2 are SNHLY and FYNNEI. This CDR3 has 12 amino acids. The CDR3 DNA sequence: TGTGCCAGCAGAGGGGCCAGGGAGACCCAGTACTTC. Translating it yields CASRGARETQYF.

J is TRBJ1-5 and V is TRBV15; D is ambiguous. The germline V and J ends were trimmed by 0 bases and 9 bases, with 15 bases remaining between them. This CDR3 has 15 amino acids. Germline CDR1 and CDR2: LNHNV and YYDKDF (reference sequence). The CDR3 nucleotides are TGTGCCACCAGCAGAGATGGCCGCACCCCGGGGCCCCAGCATTTT. The encoded protein is CATSRDGRTPGPQHF.

The V and J genes are TRBV29-1 and TRBJ2-3; 8 nucleotides agree with TRBD1. V shed 5 bases, J shed 4 bases, and the junction held 5 bases outside the gene matches. The CDR3 is 13 amino acids. Germline lookup yields CDR1 SQVTM and CDR2 ANQGSEA. The CDR3 spells CSVWTGSPDTQYF. In nucleotides, the CDR3 is TGCAGCGTTTGGACAGGGAGCCCAGATACGCAGTATTTT.

The chain carries TRBV6-5 and TRBJ2-5, with 8 bases aligning to TRBD1. Germline CDR1 is MNHEY and CDR2 is SVGAGI. The CDR3 loop spans 13 amino acids. J gave up 11 bases and V 6 bases, and 11 bases lay outside the gene matches. The CDR3 sequence is CASRGTGQGNQYF. In DNA, the CDR3 is TGTGCCAGCAGGGGTACCGGACAGGGCAATCAGTACTTC.

In DNA, the CDR3 is TGTGCCAGCAGCGTAGAGGCGGGAGCCCTGGGGACCCAGTACTTC. This translates into CASSVEAGALGTQYF. The chain joins TRBV9 to TRBJ2-5; the match to TRBD2 covers 7 bases. V gave up 0 bases and J gave up 7 bases; unmatched junction bases: 9. CDR3 size: 15 residues. Germline CDR1 reads SGDLS; CDR2 reads YYNGEE.

The chain employs TRBV6-5 and TRBJ2-7; TRBD2 is a possible D gene (6 bases). V gave up 7 bases and J gave up 3 bases, with 16 bases separating them. Germline V gene data show CDR1 as MNHEY and CDR2 as SVGAGI. CDR3 length: 14 residues. The CDR3 reads CASNFQRVNYEQYF. The CDR3 DNA sequence: TGTGCCAGCAACTTCCAGCGGGTAAACTACGAGCAGTACTTC.

The chain couples TRBV9 to TRBJ2-2; no clear D gene. The CDR3 sequence is 15 residues long. Germline V gives CDR1 SGDLS, CDR2 YYNGEE. Trimming shortened V by 3 bases and J by 2 bases, and 11 bases separated the two germline ends. CDR3: CASSADFGNTGELFF. In nucleotides, the CDR3 is TGTGCCAGCAGCGCAGACTTTGGCAACACCGGGGAGCTGTTTTTT.

The rearrangement links TRBV3-1 (or the pseudogene TRBV3-2) to TRBJ1-2; 9 bases are shared with TRBD1. This CDR3 has 16 residues. Germline CDR1 and CDR2: LGHDT and YNNKEL (reference sequence). The junction had 15 bases not matched to a gene; V was cut back by 5 bases and J by 8 bases. CDR3 coding DNA: TGTGCCAGCAGCTTCGGTCCGGGACAGGGCCCGAGGGGCTACACCTTC. Protein product: CASSFGPGQGPRGYTF.

The chain employs TRBV7-2 and TRBJ2-7; D remains ambiguous. Germline assignment: CDR1 SGHTA and CDR2 FQGNSA. V lost 5 bases to trimming and J lost 3 bases, with 5 bases between them. The CDR3 consists of 11 residues. CDR3 loop: CASSPSYEQYF. In DNA, the CDR3 is TGTGCCAGCAGCCCCAGCTACGAGCAGTACTTC.

The chain recombines TRBV28 with TRBJ2-5; D might be TRBD1 (6 bases). Germline lookup yields CDR1 MDHEN and CDR2 SYDVKM. V was shortened by 2 bases and J by 5 bases, with 15 bases between the two germline ends. The CDR3 covers 15 residues. In DNA, the CDR3 is TGTGCCAGCAGTTTACCTTTGGGGGCAGGTGAGACCCAGTACTTC. It encodes CASSLPLGAGETQYF.

This chain uses TRBV6-6 with TRBJ2-3; D possibly corresponds to TRBD2 (5 bases). Germline lookup yields CDR1 MNHNY and CDR2 SVGAGI (reference sequence). The CDR3 sequence is 14 residues long. V lost 0 bases to trimming and J lost 6 bases, with 10 bases between them. CDR3: CASSYSGEADTQYF. The CDR3 coding sequence is TGTGCCAGCAGTTACTCGGGAGAGGCGGATACGCAGTATTTT.

The rearrangement uses TRBV19 and TRBJ1-5; D is undetermined. The V end was cut by 7 bases, the J end by 3 bases, with 13 bases between. The CDR3 loop spans 14 amino acids. Germline V gene lookup returns CDR1 LNHDA and CDR2 SQIVND (reference sequence). The CDR3 DNA follows: TGTGCCAGTACTCTCGGGAGGAACAATCAGCCCCAGCATTTT. As protein: CASTLGRNNQPQHF.

The rearrangement joins TRBV2 to TRBJ2-1; 11 positions agree with TRBD2. In germline, CDR1 is SNHLY, CDR2 FYNNEI. With 6 bases clipped from V and 14 bases from J, the junction kept 3 bases outside the gene matches. This CDR3 is built from 11 residues. In DNA, the CDR3 is TGTGCCAGCAGGGGGGGACTAGCGGAGTTCTTC. Translating it yields CASRGGLAEFF.

The chain carries TRBV20-1 and TRBJ2-2; 11 bases match TRBD2. Losses at the gene ends were 3 bases for V and 7 bases for J; bases not matched to a gene: 4. In germline, CDR1 is DFQATT, CDR2 SNEGSKA (reference sequence). This CDR3 is 14 amino acids long. CDR3 nucleotides: TGCAGTGCTAGTAGACTAGCGGGAATCGGGGAGCTGTTTTTT. It is translated as CSASRLAGIGELFF.

This rearrangement joins TRBV10-1 to TRBJ2-5; TRBD1 matches at 7 bases. The germline gives CDR1 WNHNN, CDR2 SYGVQD (reference sequence). The CDR3 covers 13 residues. Losses at the gene ends were 0 bases for V and 5 bases for J; bases not matched to a gene: 0. The CDR3 DNA sequence: TGCGCCAGCAGTGAGTCACAGGGGGAGACCCAGTACTTC. This translates into CASSESQGETQYF.

The J gene is TRBJ1-6, the V gene TRBV6-5; D unclear. The germline V and J ends were trimmed by 5 bases and 10 bases, with 12 bases remaining between them. Germline CDR1 MNHEY, CDR2 SVGAGI. CDR3 length: 13 residues. CDR3 loop: CASSRSRESPLHF. CDR3 sequence (DNA): TGTGCCAGCAGTCGCTCGCGAGAATCACCCCTCCACTTT.

The V gene is TRBV27, the J gene TRBJ2-3; 13 positions agree with TRBD2. After removal of 5 bases from V and 0 bases from J, the junction contained 11 bases not matched to a gene. CDR1 and CDR2 (germline): MNHEY, SMNVEV (reference sequence). The CDR3 contains 19 residues. CDR3 region: CASSPLGLAGLMSTDTQYF. DNA for the CDR3: TGTGCCAGCAGTCCCCTGGGACTAGCGGGGTTGATGAGCACAGATACGCAGTATTTT.

The rearrangement links TRBV11-2 to TRBJ1-1; D is unclear. Germline CDR1 SGHAT, CDR2 FQNNGV. CDR3 length: 15 residues. V was shortened by 0 bases and J by 5 bases, with 13 bases between the two germline ends. CDR3 coding DNA: TGTGCCAGCAGCTTAGATGTTTTGGCGGCGACTGAAGCTTTCTTT. Its protein is CASSLDVLAATEAFF.

The chain joins TRBV24-1 to TRBJ2-5; D gene uncertain. V dropped 1 base and J dropped 1 base, with 12 bases sitting between them. From germline, CDR1 is KGHDR and CDR2 SFDVKD. The CDR3 totals 16 residues. CDR3 region: CATSDFGSAFQETQYF. The CDR3 nucleotides are TGTGCCACCAGTGATTTTGGCAGCGCCTTCCAAGAGACCCAGTACTTC.